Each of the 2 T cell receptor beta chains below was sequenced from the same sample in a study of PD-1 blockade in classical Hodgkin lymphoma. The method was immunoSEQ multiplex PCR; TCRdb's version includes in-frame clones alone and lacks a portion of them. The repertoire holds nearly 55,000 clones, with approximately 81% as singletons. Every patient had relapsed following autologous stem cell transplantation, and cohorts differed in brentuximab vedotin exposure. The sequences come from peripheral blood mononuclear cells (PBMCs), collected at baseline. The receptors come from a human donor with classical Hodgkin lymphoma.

CDR3 region: CASSFGNNYGYTF. CDR3 nucleotides: TGTGCCAGCAGCTTTGGGAATAACTATGGCTACACCTTC. The chain joins TRBV5-6 to TRBJ1-2; D is unclear. With 2 bases removed from V and 1 base from J, the gap between germline ends came to 6 bases. The germline V gene has CDR1 SGHDT and CDR2 YYEEEE. This CDR3 has 13 amino acids.

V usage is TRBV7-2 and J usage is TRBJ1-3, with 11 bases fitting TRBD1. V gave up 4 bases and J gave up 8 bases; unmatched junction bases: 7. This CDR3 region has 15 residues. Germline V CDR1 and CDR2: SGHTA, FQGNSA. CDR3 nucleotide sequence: TGTGCCAGCAGCTACTCCGGGACAGGGGGATACACCATATATTTT. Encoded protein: CASSYSGTGGYTIYF.